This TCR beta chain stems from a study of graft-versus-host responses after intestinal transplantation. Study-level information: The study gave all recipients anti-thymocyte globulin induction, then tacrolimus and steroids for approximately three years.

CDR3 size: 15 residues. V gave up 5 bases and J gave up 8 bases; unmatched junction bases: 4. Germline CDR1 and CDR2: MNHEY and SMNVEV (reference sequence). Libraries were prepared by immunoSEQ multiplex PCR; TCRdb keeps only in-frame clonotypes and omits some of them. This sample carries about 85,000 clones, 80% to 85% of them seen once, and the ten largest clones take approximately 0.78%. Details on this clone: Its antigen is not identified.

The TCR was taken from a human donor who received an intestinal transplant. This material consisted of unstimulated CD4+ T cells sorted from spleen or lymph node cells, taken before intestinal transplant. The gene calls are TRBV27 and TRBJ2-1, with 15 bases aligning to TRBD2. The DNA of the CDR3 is TGTGCCAGCAGTGGTGGACTAGCGGGGGGGGATGAGCAGTTCTTC. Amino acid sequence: CASSGGLAGGDEQFF.